What follows are 10 T cell receptor beta chains derived from one specimen sequenced in a study of blood T cell repertoires in COVID-19. The protocol was immunoSEQ multiplex PCR, while the TCRdb copy is restricted to in-frame clones and leaves out a portion. The sample consists of roughly 100,000 clones, 90% to 95% of them appearing once. Sequencing was carried out using peripheral blood. These receptor sequences come from a woman aged 50 to 60 in a cohort sampled during active COVID-19.

The genes are TRBV29-1 and TRBJ1-3; no clear D. V gave up 4 bases and J gave up 0 bases, with 7 bases separating them. There are 13 residues in the CDR3. Per germline, CDR1 SQVTM and CDR2 ANQGSEA. The CDR3 sequence: CSVVIVSGNTIYF. As DNA, the CDR3 is TGCAGCGTTGTTATAGTCTCTGGAAACACCATATATTTT.

The V call is TRBV19, the J call TRBJ1-5; D remains unclear. Between the trimmed V and J ends, which lost 2 bases and 9 bases, there was a span of 11 bases. Germline V gene lookup returns CDR1 LNHDA and CDR2 SQIVND (reference sequence). CDR3 length equals 13 residues. The chain's CDR3 is CASSISPVVPQHF. Here the CDR3 DNA reads TGTGCCAGTAGTATATCCCCGGTTGTGCCCCAGCATTTT.

This clone was observed a single time. The V call is TRBV5-6, the J call TRBJ2-5; 8 bases map to TRBD2. The CDR3 runs to 13 residues. The germline gives CDR1 SGHDT, CDR2 YYEEEE. After removal of 4 bases from V and 4 bases from J, the junction contained 3 bases not matched to a gene. CDR3 DNA sequence: TGTGCCAGCAGCAGCGGGAGTGCAGAGACCCAGTACTTC. This codes for CASSSGSAETQYF.

The V gene is TRBV27, the J gene TRBJ1-5; D unresolved. V was clipped by 6 bases and J by 4 bases, with 13 bases between them. The CDR3 has 14 amino acids. CDR1 and CDR2 from the germline V gene are MNHEY and SMNVEV (reference sequence). The CDR3 region has the DNA TGTGCCAGCAGCCCGTCCGGAGGGAATCAGCCCCAGCATTTT. It is translated as CASSPSGGNQPQHF.

The count of this clone is one. The chain links TRBV5-1 to TRBJ2-5; 7 positions agree with TRBD1. The CDR3 sequence is 14 residues long. J gave up 5 bases and V 3 bases, and 7 bases lay outside the gene matches. Germline V gene data show CDR1 as SGHRS and CDR2 as YFSETQ. Here the CDR3 reads CASSYGTARETQYF. In nucleotides, the CDR3 is TGCGCCAGCAGCTACGGGACAGCCAGGGAGACCCAGTACTTC. Variable domain in full (rest from reference TRBV5-1 and TRBJ2-5): KAGVTQTPRYLIKTRGQQVTLSCSPISGHRSVSWYQQTPGQGLQFLFEYFSETQRNKGNFPGRFSGRQFSNSRSEMNVSTLELGDSALYLCASSYGTARETQYFGPGTRLLVL.

The gene calls are TRBV5-4 and TRBJ2-3; 11 positions agree with TRBD2. Germline V gene sequence: CDR1 SGHNT, CDR2 YYREEE (reference sequence). With 6 bases clipped from V and 4 bases from J, the junction kept 13 bases outside the gene matches. The CDR3 is 17 residues long. CDR3 in amino acids: CASTILAGASRSDTQYF. In nucleotides, the CDR3 is TGTGCCAGCACCATACTAGCGGGGGCGTCCCGGTCAGATACGCAGTATTTT.

This clone appeared once. The chain is built from TRBV7-9 and TRBJ1-4; D is perhaps TRBD1 (6 bases). In germline, CDR1 is SEHNR, CDR2 FQNEAQ (reference sequence). With 2 bases removed from V and 3 bases from J, the gap between germline ends came to 10 bases. CDR3 length equals 15 residues. CDR3 in amino acids: CASSLSQGPNEKLFF. DNA for the CDR3: TGTGCCAGCAGCTTATCACAGGGTCCTAATGAAAAACTGTTTTTT.

In the case of this clone: Sequence at one end of the junction differs from germline and may be a read error. The V call is TRBV12-3 or TRBV12-4, the J call TRBJ2-1, with D possibly TRBD2 on 6 matching bases. The CDR3 has 11 amino acids. CDR3 sequence (DNA): TGTGCCAGCAGTTTACGGACTACTTTTCTCTTC. This encodes CASSLRTTFLF.

This clone came up once. This rearrangement joins TRBV30 to TRBJ2-5, with 8 bases lining up with TRBD2. CDR3 length equals 13 residues. The ends lost 5 bases at V and 2 bases at J; junction bases unmatched: 4. CDR1 is GTSNPN, CDR2 SVGIG, per germline (reference sequence). The CDR3 loop is CAWAGGLQETQYF. The CDR3 DNA is TGTGCCTGGGCGGGGGGCTTACAAGAGACCCAGTACTTC.

This rearrangement joins TRBV6-5 to TRBJ1-5; 8 bases map to TRBD1. The CDR3 runs 13 residues. The junction had 2 bases not matched to a gene; V was cut back by 5 bases and J by 5 bases. Germline lookup yields CDR1 MNHEY and CDR2 SVGAGI. In nucleotides, the CDR3 is TGTGCCAGCAGTCTGGACAGGGATCAGCCCCAGCATTTT. It yields the protein CASSLDRDQPQHF.